The present T cell receptor (beta chain) was sequenced within a study of T cell responses to AZD1222 COVID-19 vaccine. Overall study context: Second doses were pooled across both intervals (about 4 or about 12 weeks).

The CDR3 consists of 18 residues. In germline, CDR1 is SGHRS, CDR2 YFSETQ. Unmatched junction bases numbered 10, after V lost 4 bases and J lost 0 bases. Produced via immunoSEQ multiplex PCR; TCRdb's table is partial and in-frame only. The data contain about 140,000 clones, roughly 90% of them singletons. The chain uses TRBV5-1 and TRBJ2-6, with 7 bases matching TRBD1. This clonotype was obtained from an adult in good health. This specimen was peripheral blood, taken on day 0 of AZD1222 vaccination. Here the CDR3 reads CASSRSGTVSSGANVLTF. CDR3 nucleotides: TGCGCCAGCAGCCGATCCGGGACAGTCAGCTCTGGGGCCAACGTCCTGACTTTC.